The following is a T cell receptor (beta chain) sequence with its context. The antigen remains undetermined. This specimen belongs to a study of T cells after yellow fever vaccination. Study-wide results and caveats: The appearance of a small share of clonotypes in both CD4 and CD8 compartments was observed. Abundant clonotypes from the bulk population could have been carried over as contaminants into FACS-sorted repertoires. Post-booster repertoires again held most primary-vaccination clones (roughly 95% CD4, approximately 90% CD8).

TCRdb used MiXCR to reprocess the 5' RACE reads, holding one entry per CDR3 protein. The data hold a few hundred thousand distinct CDR3 sequences, with around 17% observed a single time. The V segment lost 1 base and the J segment 6 bases; nucleotides outside the gene matches: 6. Per germline, CDR1 SGHVS and CDR2 FQNEAQ. CDR3 length: 15 residues. The TCR originated in a man younger than 35 who received the YFV17D yellow fever vaccine. This rearrangement joins TRBV7-8 to TRBJ2-3, with TRBD2 matching over 8 bases. The sample in question was PBMCs, obtained more than 4 days after the first yellow fever vaccination. The CDR3 DNA reads as TGTGCCAGCAGCTTAGGAGTTAGCGGGGCCGATACGCAGTATTTT. It is translated as CASSLGVSGADTQYF.